This TCR beta chain emerged from a study of T cell repertoires in cytomegalovirus infection. General study findings and limits: There were HLA-C-restricted CMV-specific TCR beta clonotypes dominating the ex vivo response.

With respect to this clonotype: Antigen: not known.

The CDR3 is made up of 16 amino acids. Per the germline V gene, CDR1 is MGHRA and CDR2 is YSYEKL. The V gene end was trimmed by 0 bases and the J gene end by 3 bases; junction bases not matched to a gene: 6. TCRdb itself ran the reads through MiXCR, one entry per CDR3 protein. The sample has 140,000 to 150,000 distinct CDR3 sequences; more than 25% are singletons. The sample was CD8+ T cells from cultured PBMCs, taken from culture after CMV antigen stimulation. The receptor comes from a human donor in good health (CMV status not recorded). Some clones in this sample may be carry-over from other donors' samples. The chain couples TRBV4-1 to TRBJ1-2; 8 nucleotides align to TRBD1. The CDR3: CASSQDAGQDYYGYTF. CDR3 DNA: TGCGCCAGCAGCCAAGATGCGGGACAGGACTACTATGGCTACACCTTC.